The 19 T cell receptor beta chains below come from one sample, sequenced in a study of blood T cell repertoires in COVID-19. Profiled with immunoSEQ multiplex PCR; TCRdb holds only in-frame clones, not every one. The table lists tens of thousands of clones, more than 80% of them singletons. The material sequenced was peripheral blood. Receptor source: a woman older than 75 with active COVID-19.

The chain links TRBV19 to TRBJ2-4; perhaps TRBD2 as D (5 bases). V was shortened by 5 bases and J by 0 bases, with 14 bases between the two germline ends. Germline V CDR1 and CDR2: LNHDA, SQIVND (reference sequence). The CDR3 totals 16 residues. CDR3 in DNA: TGTGCCAGTAGTTTATACGGGAACCCAGCCAAAAACATTCAGTACTTC. Its translation: CASSLYGNPAKNIQYF.

This chain joins TRBV28 and TRBJ2-1; TRBD2 might be the D (5 bases). The germline CDR1 and CDR2 sequences are MDHEN and SYDVKM. This CDR3 is 15 amino acids long. V was cut by 6 bases and J by 0 bases, with 12 bases left in between. CDR3 in DNA: TGTGCCAGCAGAGACTATACTAGCTCCTACAATGAGCAGTTCTTC. Protein product: CASRDYTSSYNEQFF.

This clone was seen a single time. The chain is built from TRBV24-1 and TRBJ2-5; possible D gene TRBD2, 5 bases. The CDR3 extends over 15 amino acids. The germline gives CDR1 KGHDR, CDR2 SFDVKD. Deletions cut 4 bases from V and 2 bases from J, with 13 bases between. CDR3 DNA sequence: TGTGCCACCAGTGACCCGGGGAGTTTACAAGAGACCCAGTACTTC. This sequence encodes CATSDPGSLQETQYF.

The J gene is TRBJ2-3, the V gene TRBV15, with TRBD1 identical over 9 bases. V dropped 3 bases and J dropped 0; count of bases not matched to a gene: 10. Germline loops: CDR1 LNHNV, CDR2 YYDKDF (reference sequence). The CDR3 length is 18 residues. The CDR3 DNA is TGTGCCACCAGCAGGGATGGGCTAGGGACAGGGAGCACAGATACGCAGTATTTT. Translated, it gives CATSRDGLGTGSTDTQYF.

The rearrangement uses TRBV6-5 and TRBJ1-4, with 7 positions matching TRBD1. This CDR3 spans 13 amino acids. Trimming took 6 bases from V and 8 from J; bases not matched to a gene: 6. Germline V lookup: CDR1 MNHEY, CDR2 SVGAGI. DNA of the CDR3: TGTGCCAGCAGCTCTGTACAGGGGGAAAAACTGTTTTTT. Residues: CASSSVQGEKLFF.

This clone was recorded only once. The chain has TRBV6-4 and TRBJ2-2, with D tentatively TRBD1 (6 bases). The V gene's germline CDR1 is MRHNA and CDR2 SNTAGT. CDR3 size: 17 residues. V lost 3 bases, J lost 3 bases, and 17 bases lay in between. The CDR3 DNA reads TGTGCCAGCAGTGAAGTCGGTACAGGGAGTTACACCGGGGAGCTGTTTTTT. Translation gives CASSEVGTGSYTGELFF.

The chain carries TRBV5-6 and TRBJ1-3; the match to TRBD1 covers 8 bases. With 1 base clipped from V and 2 bases from J, the junction kept 8 bases outside the gene matches. The germline V gene has CDR1 SGHDT and CDR2 YYEEEE. CDR3 length: 17 amino acids. The CDR3 reads CASSLLVGQGAGNTIYF. CDR3 nucleotides: TGTGCCAGCAGCTTGTTGGTAGGACAGGGCGCTGGAAACACCATATATTTT.

The V gene is TRBV14, the J gene TRBJ2-1, with 9 positions matching TRBD2. Trimming took 3 bases from V and 7 from J; bases not matched to a gene: 7. Germline values: CDR1 SGHDN, CDR2 FVKESK. The CDR3 runs 15 residues. Here the CDR3 reads CASSQLGREGNEQFF. The DNA of the CDR3 is TGTGCCAGCAGCCAGCTTGGGCGGGAGGGGAATGAGCAGTTCTTC.

This chain connects TRBV11-3 to TRBJ2-1; perhaps TRBD1 as D (5 bases). In germline, CDR1 is SGHNT, CDR2 YENEEA. V gave up 5 bases and J gave up 7 bases, with 21 bases separating them. The CDR3 sequence is 16 residues long. The CDR3 loop is CASSTRTTNTGNEQFF. CDR3 DNA: TGTGCCAGCAGCACCCGGACAACGAACACGGGTAATGAGCAGTTCTTC.

This chain links TRBV5-4 with TRBJ2-3, with TRBD2 matching 8 bases. The CDR3 is 15 amino acids. The V gene's germline CDR1 is SGHNT and CDR2 YYREEE (reference sequence). V was pared by 4 bases and J by 4 bases, with 8 bases of the junction left unmatched. The DNA for the CDR3 is TGTGCCAGCAGCCCCAGCCGGACTAGCCCAGATACGCAGTATTTT. Its protein product is CASSPSRTSPDTQYF.

This clone has just one count. CDR3 loop: CASSGLAGSETQYF. CDR3 in DNA: TGTGCCAGCAGCGGACTAGCGGGGAGCGAGACCCAGTACTTC. The rearrangement joins TRBV2 to TRBJ2-5, with TRBD2 matching over 12 bases. This CDR3 has 14 residues. CDR1 and CDR2 (germline): SNHLY, FYNNEI. J was trimmed by 5 bases and V by 6 bases; bases with no gene match: 4.

This chain joins TRBV20-1 and TRBJ2-1; a possible D gene is TRBD1 (6 bases). V was pared by 3 bases and J by 6 bases, with 12 bases between. Germline V gene sequence: CDR1 DFQATT, CDR2 SNEGSKA (reference sequence). The CDR3 totals 13 residues. The CDR3 loop is CSASRQGFNEQFF. The CDR3 region has the DNA TGCAGTGCTAGTCGGCAGGGGTTCAATGAGCAGTTCTTC.

This rearrangement joins TRBV7-9 to TRBJ2-5, with D maybe TRBD2 (5 bases). From germline, CDR1 is SEHNR and CDR2 FQNEAQ (reference sequence). This CDR3 spans 13 amino acids. Trimming pared 6 bases from V and 1 base from J, leaving 9 bases between. The CDR3 sequence: CASRSAVQETQYF. The CDR3 coding sequence is TGTGCCAGCAGGTCAGCGGTCCAAGAGACCCAGTACTTC.

CDR3 sequence (DNA): TGTGCCAGCAGTGAATCGGCAGATACGCAGTATTTT. It yields the protein CASSESADTQYF. This chain connects TRBV2 to TRBJ2-3; D is undetermined. CDR3 length: 12 amino acids. Germline CDR1 and CDR2: SNHLY and FYNNEI. Trimming took off 2 bases at V and 4 bases at J, with 4 bases between the two ends.

This clone has a single count. This chain joins TRBV5-4 and TRBJ2-3; TRBD1 is a possible D gene (7 bases). CDR3 length equals 11 residues. Germline V gene sequence: CDR1 SGHNT, CDR2 YYREEE (reference sequence). V lost 5 bases and J 13 bases, leaving 14 bases between the germline ends. CDR3 nucleotide sequence: TGTGCCAGCAGTTCGGAGGGGGCGGAGTATTTT. As protein: CASSSEGAEYF.

This clone turned up a few times. V and J are TRBV5-1 and TRBJ2-7; possible D gene TRBD2, 6 bases. Germline-derived CDR1 and CDR2 are SGHRS and YFSETQ. V was cut by 5 bases and J by 3 bases, with 12 bases left in between. This CDR3 has 13 residues. CDR3 residues: CASRGSGNYEQYF. The DNA for the CDR3 is TGCGCCAGCAGAGGTAGCGGAAACTACGAGCAGTACTTC. Full variable domain (missing parts from reference TRBV5-1 and TRBJ2-7): KAGVTQTPRYLIKTRGQQVTLSCSPISGHRSVSWYQQTPGQGLQFLFEYFSETQRNKGNFPGRFSGRQFSNSRSEMNVSTLELGDSALYLCASRGSGNYEQYFGPGTRLTVT.

The J gene is TRBJ1-3, the V gene TRBV5-8, with unresolved D. CDR3 size: 16 residues. The germline V and J ends were trimmed by 4 bases and 0 bases, with 14 bases remaining between them. Looked up from germline, CDR1 is SGHTS and CDR2 is YDEGEE. The CDR3 sequence is CASSPERSASGNTIYF. The CDR3 bases are TGTGCCAGCAGCCCGGAAAGAAGCGCCTCTGGAAACACCATATATTTT.

The genes are TRBV25-1 and TRBJ2-2, with 8 bases fitting TRBD2. Germline V gene sequence: CDR1 MGHDK, CDR2 SYGVNS. The J segment lost 3 bases and the V segment lost 5 bases, leaving 8 bases of the junction unmatched. The CDR3 extends over 16 amino acids. CDR3 residues: CASSPPSGPYTGELFF. For the CDR3, the DNA is TGTGCCAGCAGTCCCCCTAGCGGGCCGTACACCGGGGAGCTGTTTTTT.

The chain recombines TRBV7-8 with TRBJ1-5, with a tentative D call TRBD1 (6 bases). The V gene's germline CDR1 is SGHVS and CDR2 FQNEAQ. This CDR3 is built from 15 residues. The V end was cut by 1 base, the J end by 2 bases, with 9 bases between. CDR3 protein: CASSLGQERNQPQHF. For the CDR3, the DNA is TGTGCCAGCAGCTTAGGACAGGAGCGCAATCAGCCCCAGCATTTT.